This is a list of T cell receptor beta chains from one sample in a study of blood T cell repertoires in COVID-19. The repertoire was sequenced with immunoSEQ multiplex PCR; TCRdb's copy has only in-frame clones and lacks some. The data hold approximately 240,000 clones, with 75% to 95% observed a single time. Sequencing was performed on PBMCs or T cells enriched from blood (not recorded which). The receptors derive from a woman between 18 and 29 years old who had recovered from COVID-19. The CDR3 runs from the conserved cysteine through the conserved F or W. D genes are given only for firm matches. Size is stated for part of the rows, as once, few or many counts, or as a class when the clone is expanded.

abundance: -
j_gene: TRBJ2-2
len: 16
d_gene: TRBD2
v_gene: TRBV4-2
CDR3nt: TGTGCCAGCAGCCAAGCGGGAGGGACGTACACCGGGGAGCTGTTTTTT
CDR3aa: CASSQAGGTYTGELFF

abundance: once
j_gene: TRBJ1-2
len: 14
d_gene: TRBD1
v_gene: TRBV25-1
CDR3nt: TGTGCCAGCAGTAACCGGGGACAGCTCGATGGCTACACCTTC
CDR3aa: CASSNRGQLDGYTF

abundance: -
j_gene: TRBJ2-3
len: 13
d_gene: -
v_gene: TRBV3-1/TRBV3-2
CDR3nt: TGTGCCAGCAGCGGACAAAGCACAGATACGCAGTATTTT
CDR3aa: CASSGQSTDTQYF

abundance: -
j_gene: TRBJ2-1
len: 14
d_gene: TRBD1
v_gene: TRBV9
CDR3nt: TGTGCCAGCAGCGTAAGACAGGGGACGAAGGAGCAGTTCTTC
CDR3aa: CASSVRQGTKEQFF

abundance: -
j_gene: TRBJ1-3
len: 14
d_gene: -
v_gene: TRBV6-2/TRBV6-3
CDR3nt: TGTGCCAGCAGTTACGGACACTCTGGAAACACCATATATTTT
CDR3aa: CASSYGHSGNTIYF

abundance: -
j_gene: TRBJ1-1
len: 14
d_gene: -
v_gene: TRBV6-5
CDR3nt: TGTGCCAGCAGTCCGGAGAGGAGGAACACTGAAGCTTTCTTT
CDR3aa: CASSPERRNTEAFF

abundance: -
j_gene: TRBJ1-2
len: 12
d_gene: TRBD1
v_gene: TRBV3-1/TRBV3-2
CDR3nt: TGTGCCAGCAGCCGAGGACAGGGAGGCTACACCTTC
CDR3aa: CASSRGQGGYTF

abundance: -
j_gene: TRBJ2-1
len: 16
d_gene: TRBD2
v_gene: TRBV18
CDR3nt: TGTGCCAGCTCACCACCTAGCGGGGGGGCCCGGAATGAGCAGTTCTTC
CDR3aa: CASSPPSGGARNEQFF

abundance: -
j_gene: TRBJ2-3
len: 16
d_gene: TRBD2
v_gene: TRBV11-2
CDR3nt: TGTGCCAGCAGCTTGGGGCGGGAGTCCCCTTTGGATACGCAGTATTTT
CDR3aa: CASSLGRESPLDTQYF

abundance: -
j_gene: TRBJ2-5
len: 14
d_gene: TRBD1
v_gene: TRBV27
CDR3nt: TGTGCCAGCAGGGACAGGGGCTACCAAGAGACCCAGTACTTC
CDR3aa: CASRDRGYQETQYF

abundance: -
j_gene: TRBJ2-1
len: 20
d_gene: TRBD2
v_gene: TRBV28
CDR3nt: TGTGCCGGATCGTCACTAGGACTAGCGGGAGGTACTGGGTCCTACAATGAGCAGTTCTTC
CDR3aa: CAGSSLGLAGGTGSYNEQFF

abundance: -
j_gene: TRBJ1-1
len: 12
d_gene: -
v_gene: TRBV24-1
CDR3nt: TGTGCCACCAGTACCAGTAACACTGAAGCTTTCTTT
CDR3aa: CATSTSNTEAFF

abundance: few
j_gene: TRBJ1-2
len: 14
d_gene: -
v_gene: TRBV27
CDR3nt: TGTGCCAGCAGTTTATTGGAGGGGCTCTATGGCTACACCTTC
CDR3aa: CASSLLEGLYGYTF

abundance: -
j_gene: TRBJ2-3
len: 15
d_gene: -
v_gene: TRBV19
CDR3nt: TGTGCCAGTAGTTTACGACAGGTTCGGCGAGATACGCAGTATTTT
CDR3aa: CASSLRQVRRDTQYF

abundance: once
j_gene: TRBJ2-7
len: 16
d_gene: TRBD2
v_gene: TRBV10-2
CDR3nt: TGCGCCAGCAGCGGGACTAGCGGGAGTAGTTTTTACGAGCAGTACTTC
CDR3aa: CASSGTSGSSFYEQYF

abundance: -
j_gene: TRBJ1-1
len: 16
d_gene: TRBD1
v_gene: TRBV19
CDR3nt: TGTGCCAGTAGGCATACCGGGACAGGGGTTACCGGGGGATCTTTCTTT
CDR3aa: CASRHTGTGVTGGSFF

abundance: -
j_gene: TRBJ1-4
len: 15
d_gene: TRBD1
v_gene: TRBV2
CDR3nt: TGTGCCAGCAGTGATAGGGGGCGGGCGGGTGAAAAACTGTTTTTT
CDR3aa: CASSDRGRAGEKLFF

abundance: -
j_gene: TRBJ1-3
len: 15
d_gene: TRBD1
v_gene: TRBV5-1
CDR3nt: TGCGCCAGCAGCCCTGGGGGGACAGCTGGAAACACCATATATTTT
CDR3aa: CASSPGGTAGNTIYF

abundance: once
j_gene: TRBJ2-5
len: 13
d_gene: TRBD1
v_gene: TRBV2
CDR3nt: TGTGCCAGCAGTGGGACAGGCCAAGAGACCCAGTACTTC
CDR3aa: CASSGTGQETQYF

abundance: -
j_gene: TRBJ2-7
len: 15
d_gene: TRBD1
v_gene: TRBV6-1
CDR3nt: TGTGCCAGCAGTGAAGAGGAACAGGGGAGCCACGAGCAGTACTTC
CDR3aa: CASSEEEQGSHEQYF

abundance: -
j_gene: TRBJ2-3
len: 14
d_gene: -
v_gene: TRBV5-4
CDR3nt: TGTGCCAGCAGCTTGGCTGTGAGCACAGATACGCAGTATTTT
CDR3aa: CASSLAVSTDTQYF

abundance: -
j_gene: TRBJ2-5
len: 14
d_gene: -
v_gene: TRBV3-1/TRBV3-2
CDR3nt: TGTGCCAGCAGCCAACAGGGTCGAGGCGAGACCCAGTACTTC
CDR3aa: CASSQQGRGETQYF

abundance: -
j_gene: TRBJ2-7
len: 15
d_gene: -
v_gene: TRBV19
CDR3nt: TGTGCCAGTAGTATATGGGACGCGGGGTTCTACGAGCAGTACTTC
CDR3aa: CASSIWDAGFYEQYF

abundance: once
j_gene: TRBJ2-2
len: 11
d_gene: -
v_gene: TRBV12-3/TRBV12-4
CDR3nt: TGTGCCAGCACCCTTAGCGGGGAGCTGTTTTTT
CDR3aa: CASTLSGELFF

abundance: -
j_gene: TRBJ1-2
len: 15
d_gene: TRBD1
v_gene: TRBV24-1
CDR3nt: TGTGCCACCAGTGCCGGGACAGAGCTAAATTATGGCTACACCTTC
CDR3aa: CATSAGTELNYGYTF

abundance: -
j_gene: TRBJ2-1
len: 14
d_gene: TRBD2
v_gene: TRBV18
CDR3nt: TGTGCCAGCTCACCGGTCCTAGCGGGAGCCGAGCAGTTCTTC
CDR3aa: CASSPVLAGAEQFF

abundance: -
j_gene: TRBJ1-2
len: 14
d_gene: -
v_gene: TRBV10-2
CDR3nt: TGCGCCAGCAGGTCGGGGACTTATAACTATGGCTACACCTTC
CDR3aa: CASRSGTYNYGYTF

abundance: -
j_gene: TRBJ1-2
len: 15
d_gene: TRBD1
v_gene: TRBV3-1/TRBV3-2
CDR3nt: TGTGCCAGCAGCCCGATGGCAGGGGGCCGCTATGGCTACACCTTC
CDR3aa: CASSPMAGGRYGYTF

abundance: -
j_gene: TRBJ1-6
len: 16
d_gene: -
v_gene: TRBV25-1
CDR3nt: TGTGCCAGCAGTGAATCTCAGGGGATCGGTAATTCACCCCTCCACTTT
CDR3aa: CASSESQGIGNSPLHF

abundance: -
j_gene: TRBJ1-5
len: 17
d_gene: TRBD1
v_gene: TRBV5-6
CDR3nt: TGTGCCAGCAGCCGGTACAGGGGTATGGAGAGCAATCAGCCCCAGCATTTT
CDR3aa: CASSRYRGMESNQPQHF

abundance: once
j_gene: TRBJ2-7
len: 15
d_gene: TRBD2
v_gene: TRBV5-1
CDR3nt: TGCGCCAGCAGCTTGGCTGCGGGGGACTCCTACGAGCAGTACTTC
CDR3aa: CASSLAAGDSYEQYF

abundance: few
j_gene: TRBJ2-7
len: 14
d_gene: -
v_gene: TRBV2
CDR3nt: TGTGCCAGCAGTGAACGCCGGGGAAACTACGAGCAGTACTTC
CDR3aa: CASSERRGNYEQYF

abundance: -
j_gene: TRBJ2-2
len: 19
d_gene: TRBD2
v_gene: TRBV2
CDR3nt: TGTGCCAGCAGTGAACCTCTCCTAAGGCTAGCGGGATACACCGGGGAGCTGTTTTTT
CDR3aa: CASSEPLLRLAGYTGELFF

abundance: -
j_gene: TRBJ2-7
len: 12
d_gene: TRBD1
v_gene: TRBV12-3/TRBV12-4
CDR3nt: TGTGCCAGCACCGCAGGGGGCTACGAGCAGTACTTC
CDR3aa: CASTAGGYEQYF

abundance: -
j_gene: TRBJ1-1
len: 16
d_gene: -
v_gene: TRBV19
CDR3nt: TGTGCCAGTAGTAAGTTGAGGTTAACGTCGAACACTGAAGCTTTCTTT
CDR3aa: CASSKLRLTSNTEAFF

abundance: few
j_gene: TRBJ1-3
len: 16
d_gene: -
v_gene: TRBV9
CDR3nt: TGTGCCAGCAGCCCACGACAGAGTCCTTCTGGAAACACCATATATTTT
CDR3aa: CASSPRQSPSGNTIYF

abundance: once
j_gene: TRBJ1-2
len: 16
d_gene: TRBD1
v_gene: TRBV4-3
CDR3nt: TGCGCCAGCAGCCAAGATTCGACAGGGGGCTACTATGGCTACACCTTC
CDR3aa: CASSQDSTGGYYGYTF

abundance: -
j_gene: TRBJ1-1
len: 14
d_gene: TRBD1
v_gene: TRBV15
CDR3nt: TGTGCCACCAGCGGGGGGACAGGCGGTCCTGAAGCTTTCTTT
CDR3aa: CATSGGTGGPEAFF

abundance: -
j_gene: TRBJ1-1
len: 16
d_gene: -
v_gene: TRBV11-2
CDR3nt: TGTGCCAGCGTGAGATGGGACACCGAAATGAACACTGAAGCTTTCTTT
CDR3aa: CASVRWDTEMNTEAFF

abundance: -
j_gene: TRBJ2-2
len: 15
d_gene: -
v_gene: TRBV9
CDR3nt: TGTGCCAGCAGCCCAGGGGGGCGTGACACCGGGGAGCTGTTTTTT
CDR3aa: CASSPGGRDTGELFF

abundance: -
j_gene: TRBJ1-1
len: 16
d_gene: TRBD1
v_gene: TRBV2
CDR3nt: TGTGCCAGCAGTGAGAGCTTGGGACAGGTGAACACTGAAGCTTTCTTT
CDR3aa: CASSESLGQVNTEAFF

abundance: once
j_gene: TRBJ1-2
len: 14
d_gene: -
v_gene: TRBV7-2
CDR3nt: TGTGCCAGCACCTCATGGGGGCGGCTCTATGGCTACACCTTC
CDR3aa: CASTSWGRLYGYTF

abundance: -
j_gene: TRBJ2-3
len: 13
d_gene: -
v_gene: TRBV29-1
CDR3nt: TGCAGCGTTGAAGACGGCTCCGGGGGTACGCAGTATTTT
CDR3aa: CSVEDGSGGTQYF

abundance: -
j_gene: TRBJ2-7
len: 14
d_gene: TRBD2
v_gene: TRBV5-1
CDR3nt: TGCGCCAGCAGTTCGGGACTAGTCTCCTACGAGCAGTACTTC
CDR3aa: CASSSGLVSYEQYF

abundance: -
j_gene: TRBJ1-1
len: 14
d_gene: -
v_gene: TRBV4-1
CDR3nt: TGCGCCAGCAGCCAAGAGGGGCAGTTGGTTTGGGCTTTCTTT
CDR3aa: CASSQEGQLVWAFF

abundance: -
j_gene: TRBJ2-1
len: 16
d_gene: -
v_gene: TRBV21-1
CDR3nt: TGTGCCAGCAGCTCTGGGACTAGCGGGAGGAAGAATGAGCAGTTCTTC
CDR3aa: CASSSGTSGRKNEQFF

abundance: -
j_gene: TRBJ1-2
len: 19
d_gene: -
v_gene: TRBV7-6
CDR3nt: TGTGCCAGCAGCGCAGCGGTGTTTAGAGGCGACTCACGTTCGGGGGGCTACACCTTC
CDR3aa: CASSAAVFRGDSRSGGYTF

abundance: -
j_gene: TRBJ2-1
len: 16
d_gene: -
v_gene: TRBV28
CDR3nt: TGTGCCAGCAGTCCTACAGACGCCAGCTCCTACAATGAGCAGTTCTTC
CDR3aa: CASSPTDASSYNEQFF

abundance: once
j_gene: TRBJ2-6
len: 16
d_gene: -
v_gene: TRBV9
CDR3nt: TGTGCCAGCAGCGTAGCGGGAAGCTCTGGGGCCAACGTCCTGACTTTC
CDR3aa: CASSVAGSSGANVLTF

abundance: -
j_gene: TRBJ1-6
len: 14
d_gene: -
v_gene: TRBV5-5
CDR3nt: TGTGCCAGCAGCTTGGTTGGGAGCAATTCACCCCTCCACTTT
CDR3aa: CASSLVGSNSPLHF

abundance: -
j_gene: TRBJ2-5
len: 15
d_gene: -
v_gene: TRBV7-9
CDR3nt: TGTGCCAGCAGCCCCCCTCCGACAGAGAGGGAGACCCAGTACTTC
CDR3aa: CASSPPPTERETQYF

abundance: once
j_gene: TRBJ1-2
len: 14
d_gene: TRBD1
v_gene: TRBV5-1
CDR3nt: TGCGCCAGCAGCCCCCTGACAGGGGGAAGCGGCTACACCTTC
CDR3aa: CASSPLTGGSGYTF

abundance: -
j_gene: TRBJ1-2
len: 13
d_gene: -
v_gene: TRBV27
CDR3nt: TGTGCCAGCAGTAAGGGCAGGGCCTATGGCTACACCTTC
CDR3aa: CASSKGRAYGYTF

abundance: -
j_gene: TRBJ1-5
len: 14
d_gene: TRBD1
v_gene: TRBV12-5
CDR3nt: TGTGCTAGTGGTTCGGGGACAGAAAATCAGCCCCAGCATTTT
CDR3aa: CASGSGTENQPQHF

abundance: -
j_gene: TRBJ1-2
len: 14
d_gene: TRBD1
v_gene: TRBV19
CDR3nt: TGTGCCAGTAGTACCCCCGGGACAGGGTATGGCTACACCTTC
CDR3aa: CASSTPGTGYGYTF

abundance: -
j_gene: TRBJ1-2
len: 18
d_gene: TRBD1
v_gene: TRBV3-1/TRBV3-2
CDR3nt: TGTGCCAGCAGCCAAGCCACGCCGGGACAGCCGATCCTCTATGGCTACACCTTC
CDR3aa: CASSQATPGQPILYGYTF

abundance: -
j_gene: TRBJ2-7
len: 14
d_gene: TRBD1
v_gene: TRBV5-1
CDR3nt: TGCGCCAGCAGCTTGGAGGGACAGTCTGGCGAGCAGTACTTC
CDR3aa: CASSLEGQSGEQYF

abundance: -
j_gene: TRBJ1-2
len: 14
d_gene: -
v_gene: TRBV5-6
CDR3nt: TGTGCCAGCAGCTTGGCCTCCGACAGGAGGGGCTACACCTTC
CDR3aa: CASSLASDRRGYTF

abundance: few
j_gene: TRBJ1-5
len: 8
d_gene: -
v_gene: TRBV20-1
CDR3nt: TGCAGTGTACAGCCCCAGCATTTT
CDR3aa: CSVQPQHF

abundance: -
j_gene: TRBJ1-4
len: 12
d_gene: -
v_gene: TRBV24-1
CDR3nt: TGTGCCACCAAGGGACACGCTGAAAAACTGTTTTTT
CDR3aa: CATKGHAEKLFF